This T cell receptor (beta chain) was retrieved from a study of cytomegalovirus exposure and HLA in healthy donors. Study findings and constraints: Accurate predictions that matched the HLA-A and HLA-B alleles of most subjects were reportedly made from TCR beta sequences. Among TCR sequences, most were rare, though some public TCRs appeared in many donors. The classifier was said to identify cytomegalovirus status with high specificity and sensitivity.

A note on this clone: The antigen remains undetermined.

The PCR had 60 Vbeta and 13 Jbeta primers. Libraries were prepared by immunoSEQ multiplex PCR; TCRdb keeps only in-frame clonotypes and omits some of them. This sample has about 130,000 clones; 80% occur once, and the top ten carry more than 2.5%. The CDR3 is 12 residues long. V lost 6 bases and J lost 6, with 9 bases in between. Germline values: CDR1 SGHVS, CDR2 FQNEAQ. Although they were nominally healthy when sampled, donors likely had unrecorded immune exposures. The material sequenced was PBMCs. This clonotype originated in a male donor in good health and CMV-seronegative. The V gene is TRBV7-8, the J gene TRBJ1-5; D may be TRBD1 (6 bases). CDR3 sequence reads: CASSSGAQPQHF. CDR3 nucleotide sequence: TGTGCCAGCAGTTCAGGGGCTCAGCCCCAGCATTTT.